These 21 T cell receptor beta chains originate from one sample sequenced in a study of blood T cell repertoires in COVID-19. Sequenced by immunoSEQ multiplex PCR; TCRdb stores in-frame clones only, minus some. The sample shows about 190,000 clones, about 88% of them seen only once. The sample consisted of peripheral blood. These receptors originate from a man aged 25 to 40 with acute or convalescent COVID-19.

This chain joins TRBV7-3 and TRBJ2-7; 7 nucleotides agree with TRBD1. Germline CDR1 SGHTA, CDR2 FQGTGA. This CDR3 contains 13 residues. Trimming removed 5 bases from V and 4 bases from J; junction bases left unmatched: 5. The CDR3, as DNA: TGTGCCAGCAGCCCCCGGGACAGATACGAGCAGTACTTC. It translates to CASSPRDRYEQYF.

The chain recombines TRBV5-1 with TRBJ2-7; D perhaps matches TRBD2 (6 bases). The V gene's germline CDR1 is SGHRS and CDR2 YFSETQ. The CDR3 has 15 amino acids. Trimming left V 0 bases short and J 2 bases short, with 12 bases between. CDR3 protein: CASSLEAGTAYEQYF. DNA of the CDR3: TGCGCCAGCAGCTTGGAGGCGGGAACAGCCTACGAGCAGTACTTC. Combining the CDR3 with reference TRBV5-1 and TRBJ2-7 gives the whole variable domain KAGVTQTPRYLIKTRGQQVTLSCSPISGHRSVSWYQQTPGQGLQFLFEYFSETQRNKGNFPGRFSGRQFSNSRSEMNVSTLELGDSALYLCASSLEAGTAYEQYFGPGTRLTVT.

This clone was detected only once. The V and J genes are TRBV25-1 and TRBJ1-2; tentative D call: TRBD1 (5 bases). Trimming cost V 3 bases and J 9 bases, with 20 bases left between them. The CDR3 sequence is 15 residues long. The germline V gene has CDR1 MGHDK and CDR2 SYGVNS. The CDR3 nucleotides are TGTGCCAGCAGTGATGGCGGGGGATACCCTCTTAGCTACACCTTC. Residues: CASSDGGGYPLSYTF.

This clone has only one observation. The genes are TRBV30 and TRBJ2-1; 12 positions agree with TRBD2. The CDR3 has 17 residues. The V gene's germline CDR1 is GTSNPN and CDR2 SVGIG (reference sequence). Trimming cost V 1 base and J 4 bases; bases outside gene matches: 8. The CDR3: CAWSDRPSGREYNEQFF. The CDR3, as DNA: TGTGCCTGGAGTGACCGACCTAGCGGGAGGGAGTACAATGAGCAGTTCTTC.

The rearrangement links TRBV3-1 (or the pseudogene TRBV3-2) to TRBJ2-5, with 11 bases matching TRBD2. This CDR3 region has 16 residues. Germline CDR1 and CDR2: LGHDT and YNNKEL (reference sequence). Trimming cost V 4 bases and J 0 bases; bases outside gene matches: 4. The CDR3 bases are TGTGCCAGCAGCCTAGCGGGAGGGCTCCACCAAGAGACCCAGTACTTC. It codes for CASSLAGGLHQETQYF.

The chain employs TRBV12-3 or TRBV12-4 and TRBJ1-6, with D perhaps TRBD1 (5 bases). V dropped 6 bases and J dropped 9 bases, with 12 bases sitting between them. The CDR3 has 13 amino acids. The CDR3 DNA is TGTGCCAGCAGGACAGCCTTTGGTTCACCCCTCCACTTT. Its protein is CASRTAFGSPLHF.

CDR3 sequence reads: CSASRQGRSGNTIYF. The CDR3 coding sequence is TGCAGTGCTAGTAGACAGGGGCGTTCTGGAAACACCATATATTTT. V usage is TRBV20-1 and J usage is TRBJ1-3, with TRBD1 identical over 8 bases. Trimming removed 3 bases from V and 1 base from J; junction bases left unmatched: 5. The CDR3 sequence is 15 residues long. CDR1 and CDR2 from the germline V gene are DFQATT and SNEGSKA (reference sequence).

This chain uses TRBV9 with TRBJ1-1, with no clear D. This CDR3 has 13 amino acids. CDR1 and CDR2 (germline): SGDLS, YYNGEE. V gave up 2 bases and J gave up 2 bases, with 7 bases separating them. The DNA for the CDR3 is TGTGCCAGCAGCGTCGAGATCAACACTGAAGCTTTCTTT. This codes for CASSVEINTEAFF.

This chain joins TRBV12-3 or TRBV12-4 and TRBJ1-2; maybe TRBD1 (6 bases). CDR3 length equals 13 residues. The V end lost 7 bases, the J end lost 4 bases, and 13 bases lay between the germline ends. The CDR3 DNA sequence: TGTGCCAGCACCAGGGGCAGGGCCTATGGCTACACCTTC. It encodes CASTRGRAYGYTF.

The rearrangement links TRBV6-5 to TRBJ2-7; no firm D call. Germline lookup yields CDR1 MNHEY and CDR2 SVGAGI. The CDR3 extends over 12 amino acids. The germline V and J ends were trimmed by 5 bases and 1 base, with 6 bases remaining between them. This CDR3 is CASSLQSYEQYF. The CDR3, as DNA: TGTGCCAGCAGTCTCCAGTCCTACGAGCAGTACTTC.

V and J are TRBV6-1 and TRBJ1-4; TRBD1 aligns across 8 bases. CDR1 is MNHNS, CDR2 SASEGT, per germline. This CDR3 has 13 residues. V was clipped by 3 bases and J by 7 bases; unmatched bases: 1. DNA for the CDR3: TGTGCCAGCAGTGACAGGGGGCGTGAAAAACTGTTTTTT. As protein: CASSDRGREKLFF.

V and J are TRBV7-9 and TRBJ2-7; 7 positions agree with TRBD1. The CDR3 runs 15 residues. V lost 1 base, J lost 0 bases, and 3 bases stayed unmatched. CDR1 is SEHNR and CDR2 is FQNEAQ in the germline V gene (reference sequence). CDR3 loop: CASSLEGASSYEQYF. The CDR3 DNA is TGTGCCAGCAGCTTAGAGGGGGCCAGCTCCTACGAGCAGTACTTC.

The chain combines TRBV5-8 with TRBJ1-5; a weak D match, TRBD1 (5 bases). CDR3 length equals 14 residues. Germline V lookup: CDR1 SGHTS, CDR2 YDEGEE. Trimming took 0 bases from V and 13 from J, leaving 17 bases between them. CDR3 bases: TGTGCCAGCAGCTTGGTCCAGGGAGGTTCCACTCAGCATTTT. Translation: CASSLVQGGSTQHF.

The chain joins TRBV19 to TRBJ1-2; TRBD1 matches 8 bases. Germline CDR1 is LNHDA and CDR2 is SQIVND (reference sequence). Trimming at V came to 6 bases and at J to 8 bases, leaving 11 bases not matched to a gene. The CDR3 spans 14 residues. The CDR3 DNA reads TGTGCCAGTAGCCTGGACAGGGTAGGAGGAGGCTACACCTTC. This codes for CASSLDRVGGGYTF. Supplemented by reference TRBV19 and TRBJ1-2, the full variable domain reads DGGITQSPKYLFRKEGQNVTLSCEQNLNHDAMYWYRQDPGQGLRLIYYSQIVNDFQKGDIAEGYSVSREKKESFPLTVTSAQKNPTAFYLCASSLDRVGGGYTFGSGTRLTVV.

This chain links TRBV5-1 with TRBJ1-5; tentatively, D is TRBD1 (5 bases). The CDR3 is 15 residues long. From germline, CDR1 is SGHRS and CDR2 YFSETQ. Trimming stripped 4 bases from V and 0 bases from J, with 11 bases between. Written as DNA, the CDR3 is TGCGCCAGCAGCCAGGGTGACAGTAGCAATCAGCCCCAGCATTTT. It specifies CASSQGDSSNQPQHF. The full variable domain, its missing parts supplied by reference TRBV5-1 and TRBJ1-5, is KAGVTQTPRYLIKTRGQQVTLSCSPISGHRSVSWYQQTPGQGLQFLFEYFSETQRNKGNFPGRFSGRQFSNSRSEMNVSTLELGDSALYLCASSQGDSSNQPQHFGDGTRLSIL.

The chain uses TRBV6-1 and TRBJ1-6, with TRBD1 matching 7 bases. The CDR3 is made up of 16 amino acids. CDR1 is MNHNS, CDR2 SASEGT, per germline. V shed 2 bases, J shed 10 bases, and the junction held 11 bases outside the gene matches. In DNA form, the CDR3 reads TGTGCCAGCAGTGAATCGGGACAGCCCAGCACATCACCCCTCCACTTT. Translated: CASSESGQPSTSPLHF.

The J gene is TRBJ2-2, the V gene TRBV7-9; possible D gene TRBD2, 5 bases. Germline V CDR1 and CDR2: SEHNR, FQNEAQ (reference sequence). Trimming left V 3 bases short and J 3 bases short, with 5 bases between. CDR3 size: 13 residues. Here the CDR3 DNA reads TGTGCCAGCAGCTTCGGGGACACCGGGGAGCTGTTTTTT. Translated, it gives CASSFGDTGELFF.

V and J are TRBV7-3 and TRBJ2-1; 11 bases are shared with TRBD1. CDR3 length: 15 residues. CDR1 is SGHTA and CDR2 is FQGTGA in the germline V gene. After removal of 5 bases from V and 8 bases from J, the junction contained 8 bases not matched to a gene. CDR3 sequence (DNA): TGTGCCAGCAGCCCCGGGACAGGGGGGTCTGATGAGCAGTTCTTC. It encodes CASSPGTGGSDEQFF.

This chain joins TRBV24-1 and TRBJ2-5; 8 nucleotides line up with TRBD2. Trimming at V came to 9 bases and at J to 4 bases, leaving 9 bases not matched to a gene. The CDR3 length is 14 residues. Germline values: CDR1 KGHDR, CDR2 SFDVKD. The CDR3 DNA reads TGTGCCACCTCGCTTGGCGGGAGGTCAGAGACCCAGTACTTC. Translation gives CATSLGGRSETQYF.

This clone was seen once. The chain employs TRBV28 and TRBJ2-1; D is undetermined. Germline CDR1 MDHEN, CDR2 SYDVKM. This CDR3 is 16 amino acids long. V lost 3 bases to trimming and J lost 0 bases, with 12 bases between them. This CDR3 is CASSFRTYSSYNEQFF. The CDR3 bases are TGTGCCAGCAGTTTCCGCACTTACAGCTCCTACAATGAGCAGTTCTTC. The full variable domain, with the rest looked up from reference TRBV28 and TRBJ2-1, is DVKVTQSSRYLVKRTGEKVFLECVQDMDHENMFWYRQDPGLGLRLIYFSYDVKMKEKGDIPEGYSVSREKKERFSLILESASTNQTSMYLCASSFRTYSSYNEQFFGPGTRLTVL.

This rearrangement joins TRBV9 to TRBJ2-7; TRBD1 agrees at 7 bases. The CDR3 is made up of 13 amino acids. Germline V lookup: CDR1 SGDLS, CDR2 YYNGEE. V gave up 7 bases and J gave up 0 bases; unmatched junction bases: 4. The CDR3 region has the DNA TGTGCCAGCGGGAGACAGGGCTCCTACGAGCAGTACTTC. Translation: CASGRQGSYEQYF. The entire variable domain, with the rest obtained from reference TRBV9 and TRBJ2-7, is as follows: DSGVTQTPKHLITATGQRVTLRCSPRSGDLSVYWYQQSLDQGLQFLIQYYNGEERAKGNILERFSAQQFPDLHSELNLSSLELGDSALYFCASGRQGSYEQYFGPGTRLTVT.